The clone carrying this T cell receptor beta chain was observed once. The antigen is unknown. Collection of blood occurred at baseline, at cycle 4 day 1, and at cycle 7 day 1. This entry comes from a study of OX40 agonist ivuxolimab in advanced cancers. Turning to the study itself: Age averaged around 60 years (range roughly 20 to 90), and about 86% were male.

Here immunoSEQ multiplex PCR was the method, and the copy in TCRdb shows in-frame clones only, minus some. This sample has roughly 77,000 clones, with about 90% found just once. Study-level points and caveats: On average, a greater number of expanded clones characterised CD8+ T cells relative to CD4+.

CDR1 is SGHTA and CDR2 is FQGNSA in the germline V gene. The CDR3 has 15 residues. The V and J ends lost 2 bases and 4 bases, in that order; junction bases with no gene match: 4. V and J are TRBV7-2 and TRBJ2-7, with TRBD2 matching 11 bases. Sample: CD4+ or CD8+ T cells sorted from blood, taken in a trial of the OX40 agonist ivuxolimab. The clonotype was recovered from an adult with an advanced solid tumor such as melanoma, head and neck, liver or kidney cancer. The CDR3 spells CASSLTSGGPYEQYF. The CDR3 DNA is TGTGCCAGCAGCTTAACTAGCGGGGGACCTTACGAGCAGTACTTC.